Listed here are 23 T cell receptor beta chains from one sample, sequenced in a study of blood T cell repertoires in COVID-19. Some clones are missing from TCRdb's copy, which holds only in-frame ones; the method was immunoSEQ multiplex PCR. This table holds roughly 300,000 clones, 85% found once. Sequencing was carried out using peripheral blood. These receptors all stem from a human donor in a cohort sampled during active COVID-19.

The chain recombines TRBV15 with TRBJ2-7; TRBD1 agrees at 7 bases. Germline loops: CDR1 LNHNV, CDR2 YYDKDF (reference sequence). The CDR3 is made up of 13 amino acids. J lost 3 bases, V lost 4 bases, and 3 bases had no gene match. In nucleotides, the CDR3 is TGTGCCACCAGCACTCGACAGGGCTACGAGCAGTACTTC. Translation gives CATSTRQGYEQYF.

The chain employs TRBV7-2 and TRBJ2-1, with 7 positions matching TRBD1. CDR3 length: 14 residues. The V and J ends lost 3 bases and 9 bases, in that order; junction bases with no gene match: 8. Germline CDR1 is SGHTA and CDR2 is FQGNSA. In DNA, the CDR3 is TGTGCCAGCAGCTTTAGGGTAGGGGGCACTGAGCAGTTCTTC. Residues: CASSFRVGGTEQFF.

This clone has a single count. The chain has TRBV12-3 or TRBV12-4 and TRBJ2-1; the D gene is possibly TRBD2 (5 bases). This CDR3 region has 12 residues. Trimming took off 2 bases at V and 7 bases at J, with 6 bases between the two ends. CDR3: CASSLRGNEQFF. The CDR3 DNA follows: TGTGCCAGCAGTTTACGGGGTAATGAGCAGTTCTTC.

This clone was recorded a few times. The chain recombines TRBV20-1 with TRBJ1-2; D remains unclear. The V gene's germline CDR1 is DFQATT and CDR2 SNEGSKA (reference sequence). The CDR3 is 8 amino acids. The CDR3 loop is CTGVGYTF. DNA for the CDR3: TGCACCGGGGTGGGCTACACCTTC.

The J gene is TRBJ2-1, the V gene TRBV29-1; D perhaps matches TRBD1 (6 bases). This CDR3 contains 13 residues. Germline V gene lookup returns CDR1 SQVTM and CDR2 ANQGSEA. Deletions cut 5 bases from V and 0 bases from J, with 8 bases between. The DNA for the CDR3 is TGCAGCGTTCGACAGGACTCCTACAATGAGCAGTTCTTC. The encoded protein is CSVRQDSYNEQFF.

The chain combines TRBV29-1 with TRBJ2-1, with D perhaps TRBD1 (5 bases). This CDR3 comprises 14 residues. Between the trimmed V and J ends, which lost 7 bases and 8 bases, there was a span of 21 bases. From germline, CDR1 is SQVTM and CDR2 ANQGSEA. The CDR3 region is CSARISGFSDEQFF. CDR3 DNA sequence: TGCAGCGCTAGGATCTCAGGGTTTTCGGATGAGCAGTTCTTC.

This clone was recorded a few times. This chain links TRBV4-1 with TRBJ2-1; D might be TRBD2 (5 bases). Trimming removed 4 bases from V and 6 bases from J, with 16 bases in between. This CDR3 comprises 15 residues. Looked up from germline, CDR1 is MGHRA and CDR2 is YSYEKL. The CDR3 sequence: CASSLRTPSGNEQFF. The CDR3 DNA follows: TGCGCCAGCAGCCTTCGGACTCCCTCGGGCAATGAGCAGTTCTTC.

The chain is built from TRBV2 and TRBJ1-1, with D unclear. Germline CDR1 and CDR2: SNHLY and FYNNEI. Trimming took 3 bases from V and 6 from J, leaving 14 bases between them. The CDR3 totals 14 residues. This CDR3 reads CASSEEPGGAEAFF. For the CDR3, the DNA is TGTGCCAGCAGTGAGGAACCCGGCGGCGCTGAAGCTTTCTTT.

This clone has a single count. The chain couples TRBV3-1 (or the pseudogene TRBV3-2) to TRBJ1-2; possibly TRBD1 for D (5 bases). The germline CDR1 and CDR2 sequences are LGHDT and YNNKEL (reference sequence). V was pared by 3 bases and J by 2 bases, with 13 bases between. This CDR3 region has 15 residues. DNA of the CDR3: TGTGCCAGCAGCCATATCGGCAGGGCAAACTATGGCTACACCTTC. Encoded protein: CASSHIGRANYGYTF.

The chain couples TRBV6-5 to TRBJ1-1; 7 nucleotides align to TRBD1. With 5 bases clipped from V and 3 bases from J, the junction kept 12 bases outside the gene matches. The CDR3 has 16 amino acids. The germline V gene encodes CDR1 MNHEY and CDR2 SVGAGI. DNA of the CDR3: TGTGCCAGCAGTAACTACAGGGGAAGCGGGCACACTGAAGCTTTCTTT. This sequence encodes CASSNYRGSGHTEAFF.

The chain links TRBV6-5 to TRBJ1-6, with 8 bases identical to TRBD1. Per germline, CDR1 MNHEY and CDR2 SVGAGI. Germline trimming cut 6 bases from V and 8 bases from J; bases unmatched to any gene: 6. The CDR3 is 14 amino acids. The CDR3 coding sequence is TGTGCCAGCAGCCACCTGGACAGGGATTCACCCCTCCACTTT. Translated: CASSHLDRDSPLHF.

This clone was observed once. The rearrangement links TRBV27 to TRBJ2-6; 12 bases match TRBD1. This CDR3 has 19 amino acids. The germline V gene encodes CDR1 MNHEY and CDR2 SMNVEV (reference sequence). With V trimmed by 3 bases and J by 0 bases, 6 bases remained unmatched. The CDR3 reads CASSFMGQGASSGANVLTF. The DNA for the CDR3 is TGTGCCAGCAGTTTTATGGGACAGGGGGCCTCCTCTGGGGCCAACGTCCTGACTTTC.

This clone was counted many times. V is TRBV18 and J is TRBJ1-4, with a tentative D call TRBD1 (5 bases). Germline lookup yields CDR1 KGHSH and CDR2 LQKENI. CDR3 size: 16 residues. Trimming cost V 3 bases and J 8 bases, with 19 bases left between them. CDR3: CASSPSRDLSGEKLFF. The CDR3 bases are TGTGCCAGCTCACCCTCCCGGGACTTATCTGGGGAAAAACTGTTTTTT. Filled out from reference TRBV18 and TRBJ1-4, the complete variable domain reads NAGVMQNPRHLVRRRGQEARLRCSPMKGHSHVYWYRQLPEEGLKFMVYLQKENIIDESGMPKERFSAEFPKEGPSILRIQQVVRGDSAAYFCASSPSRDLSGEKLFFGSGTQLSVL.

The genes are TRBV2 and TRBJ2-7, with 9 positions matching TRBD1. Germline CDR1 reads SNHLY; CDR2 reads FYNNEI. Losses at the gene ends were 7 bases for V and 3 bases for J; bases not matched to a gene: 7. This CDR3 comprises 14 residues. The CDR3 here is CASKGQGSFYEQYF. CDR3 DNA sequence: TGTGCCAGCAAAGGACAGGGGTCGTTCTACGAGCAGTACTTC. Drawing the rest from reference TRBV2 and TRBJ2-7, the complete variable domain is EPEVTQTPSHQVTQMGQEVILRCVPISNHLYFYWYRQILGQKVEFLVSFYNNEISEKSEIFDDQFSVERPDGSNFTLKIRSTKLEDSAMYFCASKGQGSFYEQYFGPGTRLTVT.

This clone was recorded once. The chain carries TRBV5-5 and TRBJ1-5; perhaps TRBD1 as D (5 bases). This CDR3 comprises 15 residues. The germline V and J ends were trimmed by 4 bases and 0 bases, with 11 bases remaining between them. The germline V gene encodes CDR1 SGHKS and CDR2 YYEKEE (reference sequence). Here the CDR3 reads CASSRQGYSNQPQHF. The CDR3 coding sequence is TGTGCCAGCAGCCGGCAGGGATATAGCAATCAGCCCCAGCATTTT.

The V gene is TRBV25-1, the J gene TRBJ1-4, with 7 bases matching TRBD1. The CDR3 has 15 residues. V shed 4 bases and J 7 bases; nucleotides not matched to a gene: 9. Germline V CDR1 and CDR2: MGHDK, SYGVNS. CDR3: CASSAGGTVVEKLFF. The CDR3 nucleotides read TGTGCCAGCAGTGCTGGAGGGACAGTTGTTGAAAAACTGTTTTTT.

The chain joins TRBV11-2 to TRBJ1-2, with D unclear. This CDR3 contains 19 residues. Germline assignment: CDR1 SGHAT and CDR2 FQNNGV. V shed 2 bases and J shed 0 bases, with 22 bases lying between them. Written as DNA, the CDR3 is TGTGCCAGCAGCTTAAGTTATGTGTTAGACGGGGAGACTAACTATGGCTACACCTTC. Translated, it gives CASSLSYVLDGETNYGYTF. The full variable domain, its missing parts supplied by reference TRBV11-2 and TRBJ1-2, is EAGVAQSPRYKIIEKRQSVAFWCNPISGHATLYWYQQILGQGPKLLIQFQNNGVVDDSQLPKDRFSAERLKGVDSTLKIQPAKLEDSAVYLCASSLSYVLDGETNYGYTFGSGTRLTVV.

The genes are TRBV6-2 or TRBV6-3 and TRBJ1-1; D remains ambiguous. The CDR3 has 14 amino acids. Trimming stripped 2 bases from V and 1 base from J, with 8 bases between. CDR1 MNHEY and CDR2 SVGEGT come from the germline V gene. The CDR3 loop reads CASSYPGGNTEAFF. As DNA, the CDR3 is TGTGCCAGCAGTTACCCCGGAGGGAACACTGAAGCTTTCTTT.

This clone was picked up one time. The J gene is TRBJ2-7, the V gene TRBV5-1, with D hard to call. CDR1 is SGHRS and CDR2 is YFSETQ in the germline V gene. This CDR3 has 13 residues. V was trimmed by 6 bases and J by 7 bases, leaving 17 bases between them. This chain's CDR3 is CASTWSPEREQYF. DNA of the CDR3: TGCGCCAGCACCTGGAGTCCCGAGAGGGAGCAGTACTTC.

The CDR3 protein is CASSPAPIPQGGISYEQYF. The CDR3 DNA is TGTGCCAGCAGCCCCGCCCCCATACCCCAGGGCGGTATCTCCTACGAGCAGTACTTC. The rearrangement joins TRBV13 to TRBJ2-7, with TRBD1 as a possible D gene (5 bases). Deletions cut 5 bases from V and 0 bases from J, with 26 bases between. Germline V gives CDR1 PRHDT, CDR2 FYEKMQ (reference sequence). The length of the CDR3 is 19 residues.

The chain employs TRBV15 and TRBJ1-1; D gene uncertain. Trimming shortened V by 9 bases and J by 0 bases, and 11 bases separated the two germline ends. This CDR3 contains 13 residues. Germline CDR1 is LNHNV and CDR2 is YYDKDF (reference sequence). CDR3 sequence reads: CATGGGLNTEAFF. CDR3 sequence (DNA): TGTGCCACTGGAGGCGGACTGAACACTGAAGCTTTCTTT. Looking up the rest from reference TRBV15 and TRBJ1-1 gives the full variable domain: DAMVIQNPRYQVTQFGKPVTLSCSQTLNHNVMYWYQQKSSQAPKLLFHYYDKDFNNEADTPDNFQSRRPNTSFCFLDIRSPGLGDTAMYLCATGGGLNTEAFFGQGTRLTVV.

V and J are TRBV27 and TRBJ1-6, with D hard to call. The CDR3 totals 13 residues. V was trimmed by 4 bases and J by 7 bases, leaving 8 bases between them. Germline values: CDR1 MNHEY, CDR2 SMNVEV (reference sequence). Here the CDR3 reads CASSWEVNSPLHF. CDR3 DNA sequence: TGTGCCAGCAGTTGGGAGGTCAATTCACCCCTCCACTTT.

The V and J genes are TRBV5-1 and TRBJ1-6, with 12 nucleotides matching TRBD1. The V gene end was trimmed by 6 bases and the J gene end by 10 bases; junction bases not matched to a gene: 8. CDR1 is SGHRS and CDR2 is YFSETQ in the germline V gene. The CDR3 extends over 15 amino acids. The CDR3, as DNA: TGCGCCAGCACCAACCGGGACAGGGGGCGATCACCCCTCCACTTT. It codes for CASTNRDRGRSPLHF. Supplemented by reference TRBV5-1 and TRBJ1-6, the full variable domain reads KAGVTQTPRYLIKTRGQQVTLSCSPISGHRSVSWYQQTPGQGLQFLFEYFSETQRNKGNFPGRFSGRQFSNSRSEMNVSTLELGDSALYLCASTNRDRGRSPLHFGNGTRLTVT.